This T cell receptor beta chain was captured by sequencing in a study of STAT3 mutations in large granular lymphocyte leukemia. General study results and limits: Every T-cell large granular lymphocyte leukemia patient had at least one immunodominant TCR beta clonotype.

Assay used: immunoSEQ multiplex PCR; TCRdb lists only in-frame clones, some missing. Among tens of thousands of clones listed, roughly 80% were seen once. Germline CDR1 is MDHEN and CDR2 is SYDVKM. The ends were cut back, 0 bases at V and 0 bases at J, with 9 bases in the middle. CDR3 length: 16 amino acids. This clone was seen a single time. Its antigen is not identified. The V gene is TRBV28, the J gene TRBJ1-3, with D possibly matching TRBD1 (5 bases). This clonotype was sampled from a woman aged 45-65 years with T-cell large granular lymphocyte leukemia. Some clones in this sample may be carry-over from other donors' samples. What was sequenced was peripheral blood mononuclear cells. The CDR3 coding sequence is TGTGCCAGCAGTTTATGGCAGGGCAGCTCTGGAAACACCATATATTTT. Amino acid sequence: CASSLWQGSSGNTIYF.